The rows below give T cell receptor beta chains drawn from one sample of a study of Graves' ophthalmopathy and Graves' hyperthyroidism. TCRdb passed the multiplex PCR reads through MiXCR, listing each CDR3 protein once. The table includes a few hundred thousand distinct CDR3 sequences, roughly 15% detected once. Sequencing was done on a sample of peripheral blood. All receptors come from a young woman with stable Graves' hyperthyroidism. Both conserved end residues are part of each CDR3. The order of the fields is D gene, V gene, CDR3 length, clone size, J gene, CDR3 protein, CDR3 DNA. D genes are given only for firm matches. Rows may omit the clone size; those that give it use once, few, many or a size class.

>.|TRBV20-1|15|many|TRBJ2-7
CSAPRQTGLSYEQYF
TGCAGTGCCCCAAGACAAACAGGACTCTCCTACGAGCAGTACTTC
>TRBD1|TRBV10-3|14|many|TRBJ1-2
CAITSPGGNYGYTF
TGTGCCATCACTTCTCCAGGGGGGAACTATGGCTACACCTTC
>.|TRBV19|13|few|TRBJ1-2
CAIGDQGRRGYTF
TGTGCCATCGGGGACCAGGGGAGAAGGGGCTACACCTTC
>.|TRBV6-5|15|many|TRBJ2-5
CASRESRVYQETQYF
TGTGCCAGCCGGGAGAGTAGAGTTTACCAAGAGACCCAGTACTTC
>.|TRBV11-1|13|many|TRBJ1-1
CASSLLPPTEAFF
TGTGCCAGCAGCTTATTACCTCCCACTGAAGCTTTCTTT
>TRBD1|TRBV19|16|many|TRBJ1-1
CASSMGQGLWSTEAFF
TGTGCCAGTAGTATGGGACAGGGGCTTTGGAGCACTGAAGCTTTCTTT
>TRBD2|TRBV15|15|.|TRBJ2-5
CATSTQRGLMETQYF
TGTGCCACCAGCACCCAGCGGGGCCTTATGGAGACCCAGTACTTC
>.|TRBV9|15|many|TRBJ1-2
CASSVAGTESYGYTF
TGTGCCAGCAGCGTAGCTGGTACGGAGTCCTATGGCTACACCTTC
>.|TRBV25-1|15|many|TRBJ2-2
CASSDTSLITGELFF
TGTGCCAGCAGTGATACTTCTTTGATCACCGGGGAGCTGTTTTTT
>.|TRBV27|12|many|TRBJ1-6
CASRLVNSPLHF
TGTGCCAGCAGGCTAGTAAATTCACCCCTCCACTTT
>.|TRBV11-2|16|many|TRBJ2-5
CASSRPGRGAQKTQYF
TGTGCCAGCAGCCGTCCCGGCCGGGGGGCTCAAAAGACCCAGTACTTC
>.|TRBV12-3/TRBV12-4|15|many|TRBJ1-5
CASREGRSRNQPQHF
TGTGCCAGCAGGGAGGGACGGAGTCGCAATCAGCCCCAGCATTTT
>.|TRBV4-1|13|many|TRBJ2-5
CASSEVQRETQYF
TGCGCCAGCAGTGAGGTGCAACGAGAGACCCAGTACTTC
>.|TRBV2|13|.|TRBJ2-5
CASRLGPQETQYF
TGTGCCAGCCGACTAGGCCCCCAAGAGACCCAGTACTTC
>.|TRBV5-8|15|many|TRBJ1-5
CASSLSGRINQPQHF
TGTGCCAGCAGCTTGTCAGGGAGGATCAATCAGCCCCAGCATTTT
>.|TRBV7-2|15|many|TRBJ1-6
CASSPMGQDNSPLHF
TGTGCCAGCAGCCCTATGGGGCAGGATAATTCACCCCTCCACTTT
>TRBD2|TRBV7-8|14|.|TRBJ2-7
CASSLAGLAYEQYF
TGTGCCAGCAGCTTAGCGGGACTAGCCTACGAGCAGTACTTC
>.|TRBV20-1|17|many|TRBJ1-5
CSARDLGGKIVGQPQHF
TGCAGTGCTAGAGATCTCGGGGGTAAAATTGTAGGGCAGCCCCAGCATTTT
>TRBD2|TRBV6-2/TRBV6-3|15|many|TRBJ2-5
CASSPTLAGEETQYF
TGTGCCAGCAGTCCTACCCTAGCGGGGGAGGAGACCCAGTACTTC
>.|TRBV6-5|12|many|TRBJ1-1
CASSYSADEAFF
TGTGCCAGCAGTTACTCGGCAGATGAAGCTTTCTTT
>TRBD1|TRBV7-2|14|.|TRBJ2-5
CASSSRQGPETQYF
TGTGCCAGCAGCTCCCGACAGGGTCCAGAGACCCAGTACTTC
>.|TRBV7-2|12|many|TRBJ1-3
CASRQNENTIYF
TGTGCCAGCAGACAGAACGAAAACACCATATATTTT
>.|TRBV12-3/TRBV12-4|13|many|TRBJ2-2
CASRDQGTGELFF
TGTGCCAGCAGGGACCAGGGAACCGGGGAGCTGTTTTTT
>.|TRBV20-1|17|few|TRBJ1-2
CSARKTGTATLPYGYTF
TGCAGTGCTAGAAAAACCGGGACCGCCACCTTACCTTATGGCTACACCTTC
>TRBD1|TRBV29-1|12|many|TRBJ1-1
CSVGTANTEAFF
TGCAGCGTGGGGACAGCGAACACTGAAGCTTTCTTT
>.|TRBV9|21|many|TRBJ1-6
CASSGCASGTQEPCYNSPLHF
TGTGCCAGCAGCGGATGCGCCTCCGGGACCCAGGAGCCGTGCTATAATTCACCCCTCCACTTT
>TRBD1|TRBV12-3/TRBV12-4|15|many|TRBJ1-5
CASRQGQGVDQPQHF
TGTGCCAGCAGACAGGGACAGGGTGTGGATCAGCCCCAGCATTTT
>.|TRBV29-1|12|many|TRBJ1-1
CSVEGLVTEAFF
TGCAGCGTTGAAGGGTTGGTCACTGAAGCTTTCTTT
>.|TRBV24-1|13|many|TRBJ2-7
CATIGLITYEQYF
TGTGCCACCATAGGACTCATTACCTACGAGCAGTACTTC